The rows below give T cell receptor beta chains drawn from one sample of a study of cytomegalovirus exposure and HLA in healthy donors. Clones were read by immunoSEQ multiplex PCR, and TCRdb kept only the in-frame ones, dropping some. The sample shows 90,000 to 100,000 clones, under 85% of them seen only once. The sequenced sample was PBMCs. These receptors came from a woman aged 40 to 50 in good health and CMV-seronegative. Both conserved end residues are part of each CDR3. The D gene is left open where the match is weak. Expanded clones get a size class; other rows say once, few or many, or leave the size out.

TRBV20-1	TRBJ2-7	few	-	CSAPGEQYF
TRBV28	TRBJ2-4	once	-	CASSPGRAKNIQYF
TRBV5-1	TRBJ1-5	-	TRBD1	CASSLGWTGGNQPQHF
TRBV7-8	TRBJ1-1	-	-	CASSGHLNTEAFF
TRBV30	TRBJ1-3	-	TRBD1	CAIFDRVSGNTIYF
TRBV29-1	TRBJ2-5	-	-	CSVGGDQETQYF
TRBV2	TRBJ1-2	once	-	CASSVGRERGYTF
TRBV5-4	TRBJ1-1	few	-	CASSAPPRNTEAFF
TRBV6-5	TRBJ2-7	-	TRBD2	CASSYLAGASYEQYF
TRBV5-1	TRBJ2-3	-	-	CASSGQKGPADTQYF
TRBV4-1	TRBJ1-5	few	-	CASSQDRTAYNQPQHF
TRBV30	TRBJ2-3	once	-	CAWRAGLLADTQYF
TRBV30	TRBJ1-5	-	-	CAWRENRGNQPQHF
TRBV6-5	TRBJ1-2	-	TRBD1	CASSYLGRGRKYGYTF
TRBV7-9	TRBJ2-1	-	TRBD2	CASSSWAIAGHNEQFF
TRBV9	TRBJ2-5	-	TRBD2	CASSALAGGGETQYF
TRBV25-1	TRBJ2-1	-	-	CASSARVVGSIDNEQFF
TRBV15	TRBJ2-1	-	-	CATSRDGSRRMGDEQFF
TRBV7-2	TRBJ2-3	-	-	CASSLESGSTDTQYF
TRBV6-5	TRBJ2-1	-	-	CASGEASYNEQFF
TRBV6-4	TRBJ2-1	-	TRBD2	CASSESSGAGYEQFF
TRBV18	TRBJ2-7	-	-	CASSPRQDPEEQYF
TRBV28	TRBJ2-6	few	-	CASSNLGAGGANVLTF
TRBV5-4	TRBJ2-1	-	TRBD1	CASSLASGGPKNEQFF
TRBV10-3	TRBJ1-2	-	TRBD1	CAISDPFFEGQGAKGYTF
TRBV7-2	TRBJ1-1	-	TRBD1	CASSSRSQGGLGTEAFF
TRBV14	TRBJ2-5	-	-	CASSQVRETQYF